The entry below describes one T cell receptor beta chain. Its antigen is currently unknown. Here immunoSEQ multiplex PCR was the method, and the copy in TCRdb shows in-frame clones only, minus some. Here the sample spans approximately 80,000 clones, about 82% being singletons. This sample was taken from a study of OX40 agonist ivuxolimab in advanced cancers. The study's findings and limits: At 0.1 to 3.0 mg/kg, clonal expansion of CD4+ and CD8+ blood T cells had occurred by week 6.

This CDR3 has 16 amino acids. The germline CDR1 and CDR2 sequences are LGHNA and YSLEER. V lost 6 bases, J lost 0 bases, and 16 bases lay in between. The sample here was CD4+ or CD8+ T cells sorted from blood, taken in a trial of the OX40 agonist ivuxolimab. The rearrangement uses TRBV4-3 and TRBJ2-3; D perhaps matches TRBD2 (5 bases). The clonotype was recovered from an adult with an advanced solid tumor such as melanoma, head and neck, liver or kidney cancer. This CDR3 reads CASRQTGGLSTDTQYF. For the CDR3, the DNA is TGCGCCAGCAGACAAACCGGAGGCTTGAGCACAGATACGCAGTATTTT.